This TCR beta chain was obtained from a study of post-analysis software for immune sequencing data. Study-wide results and caveats: Same-batch preparations were strongly co-clustered by F measure. When patients were compared with controls, a handful of TRBV segments were more frequent, TRBV5-6, TRBV5-1 and TRBV20-1 among them. Controls' normalized Chao1 diversity significantly exceeded that of multiple sclerosis patients.

Tagging with unique molecular identifiers was a feature of the TCR beta cDNA libraries. TCRdb independently ran MiXCR on the PCR reads; one entry per CDR3 protein. The sample consists of roughly 170,000 distinct CDR3 sequences, 30% of them appearing once. With respect to this clonotype: Its cognate antigen is unknown.

Per the germline V gene, CDR1 is SGHTA and CDR2 is FQGNSA. V was shortened by 5 bases and J by 4 bases, with 12 bases between the two germline ends. The CDR3 has 14 amino acids. Sequenced material: blood. The V call is TRBV7-2, the J call TRBJ1-5; possible D gene TRBD1, 6 bases. The TCR comes from a girl under 18 with multiple sclerosis. DNA for the CDR3: TGTGCCAGCAGCGAAAGAACAGGGAATCAGCCCCAGCATTTT. Amino acid sequence: CASSERTGNQPQHF.